This T cell receptor (beta chain) comes out of a study of cytomegalovirus exposure and HLA in healthy donors (TCRdb year 2017). General notes on the study: An earlier analysis of 587 of the donors reported roughly 300 Gb of sequence data and about 120 million unique TCR beta sequences obtained from some 170 million T cells. The study aimed to test whether signatures of past pathogen exposure could be identified by cataloging public T cell receptors. High-throughput TCR immunosequencing, statistical association of individual TCRs with disease status, and machine learning were combined to predict cytomegalovirus infection status. HLA typing covered class I and class II loci at four-digit resolution. Among some 410 genotyped donors of the cohort, an average of approximately 240,000 unique TCR beta nucleotide sequences were sequenced per donor, roughly 20% of them non-productive. A later analysis re-examined previously published TCR beta repertoires from around 670 donors and added high-resolution HLA genotyping to investigate patterns of TCR occurrence. Typing coverage differed by locus: A, B, C, DRB1 and DQB1 were typed in about 629-640 donors, DQA1 in 500 to 550, DPA1 in nearly 610, and DPB1 in just under 490. An earlier analysis of about 600 of the donors used high-throughput TCR beta sequencing to judge whether each TCR beta V gene segment behaved as functional or pseudogenic. Donor age, sex, ethnicity and CMV serostatus were compiled together with the repertoire data. Roughly five DR-DQ haplotypes were handled as single units for association and clustering because linkage in the cohort was strong. Besides the first cohort of 666 subjects, a separate validation cohort made up of over 100 different subjects was used. In the later analysis, no new phenotypic data were used to find candidate immune exposures; instead, reliance was placed on TCR beta sequences and their occurrence across donors. The T cell repertoires of 666 subjects were profiled by immunosequencing and related to cytomegalovirus serostatus. An early release that covered fewer than 800 HLA-typed donors contained around 300 gigabases of sequencing data and about 84 million unique TCR sequences. The genetic ancestry cluster associated with self-reported Caucasian donors included about 81% of the approximately 410 genotyped donors. Genome-wide SNP genotypes for about 65% of the roughly 670 donors were used in a later genetic analysis, which treated that subset as a discovery cohort. Every repertoire in the discovery cohort had been generated on one and the same sequencing platform. What the study reported, not specific to this receptor: Correlated functional status among segregating V segments might reflect linkage disequilibrium, but an unknown experimental factor could not be ruled out. In both the original and validation cohorts, the classifier was reported to diagnose cytomegalovirus status with high specificity and sensitivity. A group of highly shared sequence variants was considered likely to be a technical artifact of the sequencing pipeline. In a later analysis, the rate of TCR association differed among HLA loci, with DRB1 alleles having the most associated TCRs and HLA-C alleles having the fewest. Strong co-occurrence of HLA alleles, especially DR and DQ, made assigning TCR associations to individual alleles difficult. The study listed 150 to 200 TCR beta chains as associated with cytomegalovirus. Because the 87-base-pair reads could not distinguish some IMGT-functional V segments, including TRBV6-2 and TRBV6-3, those segments were excluded. The only immune exposure information available for the cohort was CMV serostatus. The authors suggested that the approach could potentially be generalized to other disease states and immunological phenotypes. A few of the identified cytomegalovirus-associated TCR beta chains were confirmed in vitro to be specific for cytomegalovirus antigens. According to a later genetic analysis, donors in an Asian-associated ancestry cluster had fewer N-insertions in productive TCRs than the approximately 650-donor mean. V-gene and J-gene trimming of TCR beta chains was associated with a missense DCLRE1C variant in a later genetic analysis, and the association was replicated in an independent cohort. In a later analysis, most CMV-associated TCR beta chains were found to appear HLA-restricted, with HLA associations seemingly driven largely by CMV exposure. A further reported finding was that TCR beta sequences accurately predicted the HLA-A and HLA-B alleles for most subjects in the first cohort. In an earlier analysis of 500 to 650 of the donors, most TCR beta V segments appeared in productive rearrangements about 87% or about 30% of the time, broadly matching IMGT annotations. Across donors, most TCR sequences were observed very rarely, whereas some public TCRs were present in many individuals. The earlier analysis of approximately 540 of the donors excluded roughly 17 rarely observed V segments, including chromosome 9 orphons, because counts were too low. A later analysis found that HLA-associated TCR beta chains were more clonally expanded and had lower generation probabilities than equally common non-associated chains. Because HLA typing was missing for some donors at each locus, association tests included only the typed subset. Presence/absence analyses assumed roughly uniform sequencing depth across donors, an assumption that may not hold. In a later analysis, about 16,000 TCR beta sequences were associated with specific HLA alleles at a false discovery rate of 0.05. According to a later analysis, parvovirus B19, influenza, CMV and Epstein-Barr virus appeared linked to several top co-occurrence clusters. This cohort had only TCR beta chains sequenced, and the lack of alpha or paired-chain data limited which features could be detected.

The library was generated by the immunoSEQ multiplex PCR assay. For the multiplex PCR, a mixture combining 60 forward primers for TCR Vbeta segments and 13 reverse primers for TCR Jbeta segments was used. The CDR3 region of rearranged TCR beta genes was amplified from genomic DNA with a multiplex PCR assay. The Illumina HiSeq System was used to sequence the amplified TCR beta libraries as 87-base-pair reads. The authors' pipeline ran thus. A later analysis tallied approximately 87 million unique TCR beta chains across the 666 repertoires, and approximately 11 million of those chains were shared by two or more donors. Raw reads were error-corrected and collapsed into unique sequences by a nearest-neighbor algorithm in which closely related sequences were merged to remove PCR and sequencing errors. CDR3 sequences were aligned to IMGT reference sequences to assign V, D and J gene segments. For a sequence to be retained, a match of at least six nucleotides to both a V gene segment and a J gene segment was required. Rearrangements were called productive when the CDR3 lacked stop codons and stayed in frame with V and J; all others were non-productive. CDR3 was defined by IMGT convention, running from the second conserved V-encoded cysteine to the conserved J-encoded phenylalanine. In an earlier analysis of some 550 of the donors, sequences lacking an unambiguous match to a single V gene segment were excluded. An earlier analysis of just under 600 of the donors called V segments functional above 56.7% productive rearrangements and segregating when the between-donor standard deviation exceeded 5%. A statistical classification framework was built to diagnose cytomegalovirus status from the catalog of TCR beta chain sequences. In a later analysis, TCR nucleotide sequences were compared against IMGT/GENE-DB human TR gene sequences so that V and J genes could be assigned. A later analysis assigned CDR3 sequences and most-parsimonious VDJ recombination scenarios with the TCRdist pipeline. A later analysis defined each TCR beta chain by its CDR3 amino acid sequence plus V-gene family, and excluded reads lacking a unique V-gene family. In a later analysis, approximately 640 highly shared, low-generation-probability nucleotide sequences were removed to address suspected cross-contamination and a sequencing artifact. For each public chain, a later analysis derived a clonal expansion index from normalized ranks of inferred template counts within each repertoire. Generation probabilities in a later analysis came from a VDJ recombination model fitted to out-of-frame rearrangements, and those results were checked against IGoR. Hypergeometric tests were used in a later analysis to score TCR-TCR, TCR-HLA and TCR-CMV co-occurrence, with a repertoire-size bias correction applied to the TCR pairs. In a later analysis, false discovery rates were estimated by permuting HLA or CMV assignments 20 times. In a later analysis, co-occurring TCRs were grouped using DBSCAN, with TCRdist sequence similarity added in when clustering inside HLA-allele-positive subsets. Co-occurrence clustering excluded repertoires with fewer than 30,000 or more than 120,000 public chains, plus five with anomalous nucleotide sharing. This is the immuneACCESS table as TCRdb keeps it, with only in-frame sequences that have V and J called. A part of the clones is gone; compared with another copy, unresolved V genes explain less than half, and the rest is unexplained. That table gives V, J and clone size, and the DNA gave D and trimming. The sample has 200,000 to 250,000 clones on record, 70% to 90% of them singletons. Together, the top ten hold 0.24% of the sample.

The CDR3 has 18 amino acids, counting the end cysteine and phenylalanine. Just the 54-base CDR3 DNA is kept, in frame starting at base 1. The germline V end is reduced by 3 bases and the J end by 0 bases; junction bases left unmatched: 14. The germline V gene (reference sequence) provides CDR1 MNHEY and CDR2 SMNVEV. As for this clone: What antigen it recognizes has not been identified. Within one base of it there is no much larger clone, and no base qualities were kept.

The cohort comprised some 730 healthy bone marrow donors. Cohort members were all nominally healthy when sampled, although unrecorded immune exposures were likely present. The donor was CMV seronegative and was included in the group of a few hundred seronegative cohort members. A peripheral blood sample was collected from each donor, and TCR beta sequencing was performed on peripheral blood mononuclear cells. The Qiagen DNeasy Blood Extraction Kit was used to extract genomic DNA from the blood cell samples. The chain links TRBV27 with TRBJ2-7; TRBD1 agrees with 7 junctional bases. The receptor was isolated from a girl aged 2 to 10 in good health and CMV-seronegative. Sequencing was done on a sample of PBMCs. The CDR3 has the sequence CASSFGTRGGQYSYEQYF. The sequenced DNA: TGTGCCAGCAGTTTTGGTACTCGAGGGGGCCAGTACTCCTACGAGCAGTACTTC.